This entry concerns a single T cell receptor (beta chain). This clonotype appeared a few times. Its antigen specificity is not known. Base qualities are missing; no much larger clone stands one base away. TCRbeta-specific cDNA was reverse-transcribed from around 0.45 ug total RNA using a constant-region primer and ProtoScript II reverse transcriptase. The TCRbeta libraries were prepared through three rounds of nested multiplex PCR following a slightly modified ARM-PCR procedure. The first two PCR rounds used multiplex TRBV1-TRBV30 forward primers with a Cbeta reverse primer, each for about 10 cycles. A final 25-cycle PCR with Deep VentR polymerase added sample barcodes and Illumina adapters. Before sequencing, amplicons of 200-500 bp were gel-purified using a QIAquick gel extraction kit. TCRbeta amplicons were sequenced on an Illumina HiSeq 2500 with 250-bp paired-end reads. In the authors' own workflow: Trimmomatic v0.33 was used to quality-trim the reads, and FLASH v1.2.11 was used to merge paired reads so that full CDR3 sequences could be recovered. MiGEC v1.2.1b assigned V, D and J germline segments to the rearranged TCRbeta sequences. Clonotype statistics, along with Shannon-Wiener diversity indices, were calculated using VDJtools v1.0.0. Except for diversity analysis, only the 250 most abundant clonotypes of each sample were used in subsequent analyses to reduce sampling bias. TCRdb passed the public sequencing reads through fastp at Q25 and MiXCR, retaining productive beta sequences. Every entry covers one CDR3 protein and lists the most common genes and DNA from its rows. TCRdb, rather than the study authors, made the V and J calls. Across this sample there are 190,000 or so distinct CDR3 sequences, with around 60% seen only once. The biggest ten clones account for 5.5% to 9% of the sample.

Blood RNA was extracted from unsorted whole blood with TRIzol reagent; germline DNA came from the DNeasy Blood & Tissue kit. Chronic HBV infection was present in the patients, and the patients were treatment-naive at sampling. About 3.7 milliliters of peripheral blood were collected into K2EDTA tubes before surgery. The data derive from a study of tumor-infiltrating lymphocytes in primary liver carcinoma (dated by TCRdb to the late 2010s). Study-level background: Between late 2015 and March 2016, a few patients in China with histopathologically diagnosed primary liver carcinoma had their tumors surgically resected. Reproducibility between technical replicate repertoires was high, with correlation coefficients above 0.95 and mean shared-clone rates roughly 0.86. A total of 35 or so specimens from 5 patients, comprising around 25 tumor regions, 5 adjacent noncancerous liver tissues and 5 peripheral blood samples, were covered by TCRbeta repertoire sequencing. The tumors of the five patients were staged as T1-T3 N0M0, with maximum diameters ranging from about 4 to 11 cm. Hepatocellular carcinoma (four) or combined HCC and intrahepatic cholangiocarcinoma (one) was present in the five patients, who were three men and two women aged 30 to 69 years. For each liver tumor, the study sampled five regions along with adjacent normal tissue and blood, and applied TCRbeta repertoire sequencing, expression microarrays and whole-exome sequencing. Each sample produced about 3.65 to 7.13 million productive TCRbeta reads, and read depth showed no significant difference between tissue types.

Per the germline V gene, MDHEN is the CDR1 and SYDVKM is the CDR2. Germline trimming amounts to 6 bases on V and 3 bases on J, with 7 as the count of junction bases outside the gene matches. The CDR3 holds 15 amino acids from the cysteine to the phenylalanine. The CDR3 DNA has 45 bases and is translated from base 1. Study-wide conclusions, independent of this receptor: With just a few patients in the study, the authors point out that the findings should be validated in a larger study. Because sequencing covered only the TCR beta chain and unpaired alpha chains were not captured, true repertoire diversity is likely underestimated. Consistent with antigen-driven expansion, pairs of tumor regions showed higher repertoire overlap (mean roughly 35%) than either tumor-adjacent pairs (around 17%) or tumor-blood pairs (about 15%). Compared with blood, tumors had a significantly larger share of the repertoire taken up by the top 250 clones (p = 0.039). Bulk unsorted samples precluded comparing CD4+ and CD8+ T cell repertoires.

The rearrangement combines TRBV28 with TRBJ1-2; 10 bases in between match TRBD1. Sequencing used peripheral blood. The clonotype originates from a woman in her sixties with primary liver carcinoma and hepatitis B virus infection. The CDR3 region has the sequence CASRETGTGDYGYTF. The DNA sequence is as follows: TGTGCCAGCAGAGAGACCGGGACAGGGGACTATGGCTACACCTTC.